Each of the 29 T cell receptor beta chains below was sequenced from the same sample in a study of blood T cell repertoires in COVID-19. Sequencing used immunoSEQ multiplex PCR; TCRdb keeps in-frame clones, though not all of them. The sample includes more than 300,000 clones, 86% seen only once; the top ten take around 1.6%. Sequencing was done on a sample of peripheral blood. The source is a woman between 45 and 60 years old with acute or convalescent COVID-19.

This clone was counted between two and nine times. The V gene is TRBV6-2 or TRBV6-3, the J gene TRBJ1-1; 9 nucleotides match TRBD1. The CDR3 is 18 amino acids. V was pared by 5 bases and J by 5 bases, with 18 bases of the junction left unmatched. The V gene's germline CDR1 is MNHEY and CDR2 SVGEGT. CDR3 in amino acids: CASSQSPPLDRGRTEAFF. Written as DNA, the CDR3 is TGTGCCAGCAGTCAATCCCCACCCTTGGACAGGGGAAGGACTGAAGCTTTCTTT.

V gene TRBV6-5 combines with J gene TRBJ2-5; 7 nucleotides align to TRBD2. V was pared by 2 bases and J by 5 bases, with 11 bases of the junction left unmatched. This CDR3 is 16 amino acids long. In germline, CDR1 is MNHEY, CDR2 SVGAGI. The CDR3 loop is CASSYDGAGLGETQYF. In nucleotides, the CDR3 is TGTGCCAGCAGTTACGATGGAGCGGGACTTGGGGAGACCCAGTACTTC.

This chain joins TRBV2 and TRBJ1-1; D is perhaps TRBD1 (6 bases). Trimming cost V 7 bases and J 6 bases, with 12 bases left between them. Germline V CDR1 and CDR2: SNHLY, FYNNEI. This CDR3 has 12 amino acids. CDR3 residues: CASTDRGPEAFF. CDR3 DNA: TGTGCCAGCACGGACAGAGGCCCTGAAGCTTTCTTT.

The J gene is TRBJ1-4, the V gene TRBV28; D is perhaps TRBD1 (6 bases). The CDR3 is made up of 14 amino acids. Germline CDR1 is MDHEN and CDR2 is SYDVKM. Trimming stripped 9 bases from V and 7 bases from J, with 18 bases between. CDR3 coding DNA: TGTGCCAGTAAACCTCAGGGGTATGGTGAAAAACTGTTTTTT. This encodes CASKPQGYGEKLFF.

In this sample, this clone turned up once. The CDR3, as DNA: TGTGCCTGGAGTGTAATGACAGGAGGATATGGCTACACCTTC. This codes for CAWSVMTGGYGYTF. This chain connects TRBV30 to TRBJ1-2; the D gene is possibly TRBD1 (6 bases). The CDR3 totals 14 residues. Germline V gene data show CDR1 as GTSNPN and CDR2 as SVGIG (reference sequence). V lost 0 bases and J 5 bases, leaving 13 bases between the germline ends.

This clone came up a few times. J is TRBJ1-5 and V is TRBV18; D unresolved. Germline V gene data show CDR1 as KGHSH and CDR2 as LQKENI. V dropped 4 bases and J dropped 1 base, with 8 bases sitting between them. This CDR3 contains 14 residues. The CDR3 loop is CASSLRESNQPQHF. For the CDR3, the DNA is TGTGCCAGCTCACTGCGAGAAAGCAATCAGCCCCAGCATTTT.

The chain joins TRBV7-9 to TRBJ1-1; D call uncertain. Deletions cut 3 bases from V and 6 bases from J, with 11 bases between. CDR3 length equals 13 residues. CDR1 and CDR2 from the germline V gene are SEHNR and FQNEAQ (reference sequence). CDR3: CASSFGGFSEAFF. The CDR3 DNA sequence: TGTGCCAGCAGCTTTGGCGGGTTCTCTGAAGCTTTCTTT.

This rearrangement joins TRBV18 to TRBJ1-1, with D possibly TRBD1 on 5 matching bases. The length of the CDR3 is 17 residues. Trimming removed 7 bases from V and 4 bases from J, with 25 bases in between. Germline V gene data show CDR1 as KGHSH and CDR2 as LQKENI. CDR3 DNA sequence: TGTGCCAGCTTGGCGGGGGGAAGGTTGGGTTCAGCCACTGAAGCTTTCTTT. This codes for CASLAGGRLGSATEAFF.

V usage is TRBV7-8 and J usage is TRBJ1-6, with D possibly matching TRBD1 (5 bases). The ends were cut back, 4 bases at V and 6 bases at J, with 10 bases in the middle. The CDR3 extends over 14 amino acids. Per germline, CDR1 SGHVS and CDR2 FQNEAQ. CDR3 sequence reads: CASSSRQSNSPLHF. CDR3 DNA: TGTGCCAGCAGCTCCCGACAGAGTAATTCACCCCTCCACTTT.

A few counts support this clone. The chain links TRBV7-8 to TRBJ2-2; unclear D gene. With 7 bases removed from V and 1 base from J, the gap between germline ends came to 10 bases. Germline CDR1 SGHVS, CDR2 FQNEAQ. The CDR3 is made up of 14 amino acids. In DNA form, the CDR3 reads TGTGCCAGCACCTCTAATTTGAACACCGGGGAGCTGTTTTTT. It is translated as CASTSNLNTGELFF.

This chain connects TRBV5-4 to TRBJ2-7, with 7 bases that match TRBD2. With 1 base clipped from V and 2 bases from J, the junction kept 6 bases outside the gene matches. The CDR3 is made up of 15 amino acids. Germline V lookup: CDR1 SGHNT, CDR2 YYREEE (reference sequence). The DNA of the CDR3 is TGTGCCAGCAGCTTGAGTTCGGCGGGAGCCTACGAGCAGTACTTC. Translation gives CASSLSSAGAYEQYF.

Turning to this clone: At one end the junction does not follow the germline gene, possibly because of a read error. The chain carries TRBV27 and TRBJ2-7; TRBD1 aligns across 7 bases. In germline, CDR1 is MNHEY, CDR2 SMNVEV (reference sequence). The length of the CDR3 is 12 residues. The CDR3 coding sequence is TGTGCCAGCAGCATGGACAGGCTCGCAGTCCTCTTC. Encoded protein: CASSMDRLAVLF.

This clone was found a few times. The V call is TRBV5-4, the J call TRBJ1-2; tentative D call: TRBD1 (6 bases). CDR1 and CDR2 (germline): SGHNT, YYREEE (reference sequence). V was trimmed by 4 bases and J by 5 bases, leaving 15 bases between them. The CDR3 length is 14 residues. Written as DNA, the CDR3 is TGTGCCAGCAGCATAGAGTTCAGGGGTTATGGCTACACCTTC. This codes for CASSIEFRGYGYTF.

The V gene is TRBV5-1, the J gene TRBJ2-1, with a tentative D call TRBD1 (6 bases). Germline lookup yields CDR1 SGHRS and CDR2 YFSETQ. The CDR3 has 15 residues. Trimming shortened V by 0 bases and J by 6 bases, and 13 bases separated the two germline ends. The CDR3 spells CASSLGQATGNEQFF. The DNA of the CDR3 is TGCGCCAGCAGCTTGGGACAGGCGACTGGCAATGAGCAGTTCTTC.

This clone has just one count. The rearrangement joins TRBV5-1 to TRBJ1-5; 7 bases agree with TRBD1. Germline-derived CDR1 and CDR2 are SGHRS and YFSETQ. The CDR3 totals 15 residues. Germline trimming cut 4 bases from V and 3 bases from J; bases unmatched to any gene: 7. CDR3 nucleotides: TGCGCCAGCAGCCGGGACAGCGGGTTCAATCAGCCCCAGCATTTT. Its protein product is CASSRDSGFNQPQHF.

The chain employs TRBV6-5 and TRBJ1-6, with TRBD1 matching 7 bases. The CDR3 extends over 14 amino acids. Unmatched junction bases numbered 10, after V lost 5 bases and J lost 12 bases. Germline values: CDR1 MNHEY, CDR2 SVGAGI. The CDR3 here is CASSPGQRSVPLHF. The CDR3 nucleotides are TGTGCCAGCAGTCCGGGACAGCGAAGTGTACCCCTCCACTTT.

The CDR3 reads CASSLDLANDEQYF. The DNA for the CDR3 is TGCGCCAGCAGCTTGGACCTAGCTAACGACGAGCAGTACTTC. V gene TRBV5-1 combines with J gene TRBJ2-7; weak D call: TRBD2 (5 bases). The CDR3 covers 14 residues. V was cut by 0 bases and J by 5 bases, with 12 bases left in between. The germline V gene has CDR1 SGHRS and CDR2 YFSETQ.

The V and J genes are TRBV27 and TRBJ2-2; 7 bases map to TRBD1. Trimming took 7 bases from V and 4 from J; bases not matched to a gene: 6. This CDR3 has 14 amino acids. CDR1 is MNHEY and CDR2 is SMNVEV in the germline V gene (reference sequence). The CDR3: CASTRQGRTGELFF. The DNA of the CDR3 is TGTGCCAGCACGAGACAGGGACGCACCGGGGAGCTGTTTTTT.

The rearrangement joins TRBV30 to TRBJ2-2; 8 positions agree with TRBD2. The germline V gene encodes CDR1 GTSNPN and CDR2 SVGIG (reference sequence). The J segment lost 1 base and the V segment lost 2 bases, leaving 9 bases of the junction unmatched. The CDR3 is 17 amino acids. The CDR3 here is CAWSMGLAGMNTGELFF. The CDR3 DNA is TGTGCCTGGAGTATGGGATTAGCGGGGATGAACACCGGGGAGCTGTTTTTT.

This rearrangement joins TRBV7-2 to TRBJ1-1, with 8 bases matching TRBD1. The germline V gene encodes CDR1 SGHTA and CDR2 FQGNSA. The CDR3 consists of 15 residues. V was pared by 1 base and J by 1 base, with 2 bases of the junction left unmatched. CDR3 nucleotide sequence: TGTGCCAGCAGCTTAGGGACAGGGACGAACACTGAAGCTTTCTTT. Its translation is CASSLGTGTNTEAFF.

The rearrangement joins TRBV7-3 to TRBJ2-1, with 10 positions matching TRBD1. Germline assignment: CDR1 SGHTA and CDR2 FQGTGA. This CDR3 comprises 15 residues. V shed 4 bases, J shed 9 bases, and the junction held 9 bases outside the gene matches. CDR3 sequence: CASSSETGGWGEQFF. CDR3 coding DNA: TGTGCCAGCAGCTCCGAGACAGGGGGCTGGGGTGAGCAGTTCTTC.

This chain connects TRBV7-6 to TRBJ2-2; 9 bases agree with TRBD1. CDR3 size: 19 residues. Germline values: CDR1 SGHVS, CDR2 FNYEAQ. With V trimmed by 3 bases and J by 3 bases, 14 bases remained unmatched. The CDR3, as DNA: TGTGCCAGCAGCTTCACAGGGGGCCCAATCGGGCTATACACCGGGGAGCTGTTTTTT. Its translation: CASSFTGGPIGLYTGELFF.

The chain carries TRBV10-3 and TRBJ2-1, with D possibly TRBD2 on 5 matching bases. CDR1 is ENHRY and CDR2 is SYGVKD in the germline V gene. The CDR3 spans 12 residues. The V and J ends lost 4 bases and 6 bases respectively, with 7 bases between them. The CDR3: CAISGGSNEQFF. In DNA form, the CDR3 reads TGTGCCATCAGTGGAGGGTCCAATGAGCAGTTCTTC.

The chain couples TRBV28 to TRBJ1-2; a weak D match, TRBD1 (5 bases). V lost 4 bases, J lost 5 bases, and 14 bases lay in between. The CDR3 runs to 14 residues. CDR1 and CDR2 (germline): MDHEN, SYDVKM. The CDR3 is CASSSGKLGYGYTF. CDR3 DNA sequence: TGTGCCAGCAGTTCAGGGAAGTTAGGGTATGGCTACACCTTC.

This sequence joins TRBV5-1 and TRBJ2-7, with D tentatively TRBD2 (5 bases). V gave up 0 bases and J gave up 5 bases, with 6 bases separating them. CDR3 length: 12 residues. Per the germline V gene, CDR1 is SGHRS and CDR2 is YFSETQ. The CDR3 DNA follows: TGCGCCAGCAGCTTGGGGACTCACGAGCAGTACTTC. This codes for CASSLGTHEQYF.

Only a few counts were recorded for this clone. The chain recombines TRBV13 with TRBJ2-7, with D possibly matching TRBD2 (6 bases). V gave up 5 bases and J gave up 7 bases, with 24 bases separating them. This CDR3 spans 16 amino acids. The V gene's germline CDR1 is PRHDT and CDR2 FYEKMQ (reference sequence). The CDR3 DNA sequence: TGTGCCAGCAGCCAAATTAGCGGCCCAAGGGGTGGTGAGCAGTACTTC. The encoded protein is CASSQISGPRGGEQYF.

The rearrangement links TRBV9 to TRBJ1-3; D unclear. The ends were cut back, 0 bases at V and 0 bases at J, with 10 bases in the middle. CDR3 length: 16 amino acids. CDR1 SGDLS and CDR2 YYNGEE come from the germline V gene. The CDR3 DNA reads as TGTGCCAGCAGCGTAGGGCAGGTCTTCTCTGGAAACACCATATATTTT. Protein: CASSVGQVFSGNTIYF.

The chain recombines TRBV27 with TRBJ2-7, with 13 bases fitting TRBD2. The CDR3 extends over 18 amino acids. V was clipped by 6 bases and J by 3 bases; unmatched bases: 14. Germline CDR1 reads MNHEY; CDR2 reads SMNVEV (reference sequence). CDR3 bases: TGTGCCAGCAGGGGGTGGGGCAGAGGGACTAGCGGGATCTACGAGCAGTACTTC. Its translation: CASRGWGRGTSGIYEQYF.

The chain has TRBV19 and TRBJ2-1; tentative D call: TRBD2 (5 bases). From germline, CDR1 is LNHDA and CDR2 SQIVND (reference sequence). The CDR3 runs 17 residues. With 4 bases removed from V and 0 bases from J, the gap between germline ends came to 16 bases. The CDR3 nucleotides are TGTGCCAGTAGTACACGTCAAAGCGGAAGCTCCTACAATGAGCAGTTCTTC. Its translation is CASSTRQSGSSYNEQFF.